This T cell receptor beta chain was recorded in a study of monozygotic twins with inflammatory bowel disease (dated by TCRdb to between 2018 and 2021). Background for the entire study: In total, roughly 30 monozygotic twin pairs made up the full study: 19 Danish pairs, all IBD-discordant, plus nine German pairs, of which four were IBD-concordant and five were IBD-discordant. The search for disease-associated traits relied mainly on comparing, within discordant pairs, IBD patients with their genetically identical healthy co-twins. Each individual had, on average, about 151 000 unique TCRalpha sequences and 181 000 unique TCRbeta sequences available for analysis. Beyond this particular receptor, the publication reports: TCRbeta repertoire diversity, by inverse Simpson index, was decreased in IBD patients compared with their healthy co-twins. Compared with healthy twins, IBD patients shared fewer clonotypes with other individuals, and the difference was most pronounced in patients with signs of disease activity. Because patients were on differing immunosuppressive treatments, the repertoires may have picked up extra background noise and inter-individual variability. The results gave no support for a single strong signal or clonotype linked to IBD. Different T cell subtypes could not be distinguished in the analysis. No difference in repertoire similarity was observed between concordant and discordant twins, possibly owing to limited statistical power.

An approximately 2.5 ml peripheral blood sample was drawn into PAXgene tubes per donor and stored at -80°C. Total RNA was isolated from whole blood with the PAXgene blood miRNA kit on an automated QIAcube, without T cell sorting. Peripheral blood from monozygotic twin pairs concordant or discordant for inflammatory bowel disease was subjected to deep TCRalpha and TCRbeta repertoire profiling with unique molecular barcoding. Smoking habits were recorded for all twin pairs, and individuals were classified as current, former or never smokers. Details on this clonotype: Its antigen remains undetermined.

There are 15 amino acids in the CDR3, from cysteine to phenylalanine inclusive. No DNA is listed. CDR1 and CDR2, looked up from the germline V gene (reference sequence), are DFQATT and SNEGSKA. The library was built by means of 5' RACE. The input for every TCR library was approximately 3,500 ng of total RNA. For each sample, cDNA synthesis was carried out in eight separate reactions using SMARTScribe reverse transcriptase. During cDNA synthesis, unique molecular identifiers containing a 6-nucleotide sample barcode were introduced by template switching. Two nested PCRs of 16 and 9 cycles amplified the TCRalpha and TCRbeta cDNA, and bead purification followed each PCR. Before amplification, the cDNA was treated with uracil DNA-glycosylase and purified using the QIAquick PCR purification kit. The second PCR was the step at which Illumina TruSeq-compatible adapters and sample-specific barcodes were added. TapeStation and Qubit were used to check library quality and concentration, and 4 to 6.5 ng of each library went into the pool. Sequencing of the pooled libraries was done on an Illumina HiSeq2500 single-index Rapid Run using custom sequencing primers and 2 x 100 bp reads. As for how the authors treated the data: UMI-based consensus assembly with MiGEC version 1.2.6 was used to correct PCR and sequencing errors. MiXCR version 2.1.1 was used to carry out V(D)J alignment, clonotype assembly and CDR3 extraction. Normalisation of gene usage, clonotype sharing and MAIT/NKT TCR abundance was achieved by analysing the top 1000, 10 000 and 20 000 clonotypes per sample. After downsampling to 27 000 UMIs, diversity was calculated as the inverse Simpson index using the vegan R package. Paired Mann-Whitney U tests were applied to discordant twin pairs, with Benjamini-Hochberg correction for multiple testing. After the reads were reprocessed by TCRdb, one entry was made per CDR3 protein sequence, with no DNA. Clone size and V and J calls follow TCRdb, not the original study. The table held for this sample gives 330,000 or so distinct CDR3 sequences. Roughly 2% of the sample goes to the ten largest clones.

The sequenced sample consisted of blood. The chain links TRBV20-1 with TRBJ1-3; with no DNA, the TCRdb D assignment of TRBD1 cannot be verified. The receptor was derived from a human donor with ulcerative colitis or Crohn's disease, or a healthy co-twin of an affected twin (not recorded which). The CDR3 sequence is CSARHRGFSGNTIYF.